These T cell receptor beta chains were read from a single sample in a study of blood T cell repertoires in COVID-19. Clones were sequenced by immunoSEQ multiplex PCR, and TCRdb holds only the in-frame ones, with some missing. The sample gives about 340,000 clones, less than 90% of which show up once; just over 7% is in the top ten. The sample consisted of peripheral blood. The receptors come from a woman aged 60-70 years with COVID-19, enrolled during active disease. Both conserved end residues are trimmed from each CDR3.

v_call	j_call	cdr3_aa
TRBV11-3	TRBJ2-5	ASSFSAVQETQY
TRBV2	TRBJ1-1	ASGFGTNTEAF
TRBV7-3	TRBJ2-2	ASSFDRYTGELF
TRBV4-2	TRBJ2-5	ASSQGEAGAETQY
TRBV5-8	TRBJ2-3	ASSPQGRGLKDTQY
TRBV9	TRBJ1-1	ASSGGQGTEAF
TRBV6-6	TRBJ1-6	ATAWGDSPLH
TRBV3-1/TRBV3-2	TRBJ2-5	ASSQEGTGVTETQY
TRBV5-1	TRBJ2-2	ASSLNGQNTGELF
TRBV7-9	TRBJ2-7	ASRSDRGGYEQY
TRBV7-2	TRBJ1-4	ASSDQGFANEKLF
TRBV5-4	TRBJ2-3	ASGKGWADTQY
TRBV19	TRBJ1-6	ASSEGQTYNSPLH
TRBV7-8	TRBJ1-6	ASSSRQGIDSPLH
TRBV11-3	TRBJ1-1	ASSLQGNTEAF
TRBV5-6	TRBJ1-1	ASSPRGQGITEAF
TRBV12-3/TRBV12-4	TRBJ1-1	ASSPIDRGEAF
TRBV5-5	TRBJ2-3	ASRDTYTDTQY
TRBV7-9	TRBJ2-7	ASSVTGVTYEQY
TRBV6-6	TRBJ1-6	ASRHQRTGLNSPLH
TRBV5-4	TRBJ2-1	ASSLKSSGGAHLGGEQF
TRBV19	TRBJ1-1	ASIGDRQTEAF
TRBV10-3	TRBJ2-1	AISGRASSYNEQF
TRBV5-4	TRBJ2-3	ASSLSLATDTQY
TRBV20-1	TRBJ2-7	SAYLSYEQY
TRBV5-4	TRBJ1-3	ATKLGTGMGNTIY
TRBV5-6	TRBJ1-1	ASSLQGAGEAF
TRBV3-1/TRBV3-2	TRBJ1-2	ASSVFQGGYGYT
TRBV19	TRBJ2-3	ASTYVGGTSTDTQY
TRBV7-8	TRBJ1-5	ASSTDRDSNQPQH
TRBV5-1	TRBJ1-1	ASTEGRTGGYTEAF
TRBV3-1/TRBV3-2	TRBJ1-6	ASTKVGQGGSPLH
TRBV29-1	TRBJ2-2	SVKWALHTGELF
TRBV9	TRBJ2-7	ASSPQPGAYEQY
TRBV7-2	TRBJ2-5	ASSPRPTSAEETQY
TRBV4-2	TRBJ2-1	ASSHPAGSSYNEQF
TRBV10-3	TRBJ1-3	AISERGSGNTIY
TRBV9	TRBJ2-3	ASSVADNIDTQY
TRBV7-8	TRBJ2-3	ASSLSGGSTDTQY
TRBV9	TRBJ1-1	ASSDAEGGDRPLNTEAF
TRBV9	TRBJ2-5	ASSVDRGGETQY
TRBV5-1	TRBJ1-1	ASSPWERGNAEAF
TRBV5-5	TRBJ2-5	ASSLMRGGSQETQY
TRBV19	TRBJ2-1	ASSLEPGLAYEQF
TRBV9	TRBJ1-1	ASSVSGNTEAF
TRBV2	TRBJ1-2	ASITGRYGYT
TRBV9	TRBJ1-1	ASSVQLNTEAF
TRBV29-1	TRBJ1-5	SVVPGGVDQPQH
TRBV5-1	TRBJ1-1	ASSLVVGDNEAF
TRBV19	TRBJ2-7	ASSIRGQGADYEQY
TRBV18	TRBJ1-1	ASSPAIQGGPSDEAF
TRBV24-1	TRBJ1-2	ATSDGRGNYGYT
TRBV7-9	TRBJ1-5	ASSLGSTGNQPQH
TRBV9	TRBJ2-7	ASSVGISGAYEQY
TRBV7-3	TRBJ1-2	ASSIKGQGAGGYT